This T cell receptor (beta chain) was recorded in a study of cytomegalovirus exposure and HLA in healthy donors. The length of the CDR3 is 17 residues. The V gene end was trimmed by 2 bases and the J gene end by 2 bases; junction bases not matched to a gene: 9. CDR1 is MNHNS, CDR2 SASEGT, per germline. Sequencing used immunoSEQ multiplex PCR; TCRdb keeps in-frame clones, though not all of them. The sample has 55,000 to 75,000 clones; approximately 93% are singletons. This sequence joins TRBV6-1 and TRBJ2-7; 10 nucleotides match TRBD2. The sequence came from a man aged 18-30 years in good health and CMV-seropositive. Input material: PBMCs. The CDR3 loop is CASSEPSGGELTYEQYF. CDR3 sequence (DNA): TGTGCCAGCAGTGAACCTAGCGGGGGAGAACTGACCTACGAGCAGTACTTC.